The clone carrying this TCR beta chain has at least ten counts. The antigen remains undetermined. This record comes from a study of T-cell reconstitution after alpha-beta-depleted transplantation in children. Study outcomes and limitations: T-cell counts and diversity were attributed mostly to newly produced T cells one year after transplant. There were reportedly several hundred expanded graft clones from which alpha-beta T cells came about two months after transplant. High day-60 TCRbeta diversity in some patients came from surviving recipient T cells and thymic progenitors.

Molecular barcoding with unique molecular identifiers was used for the TCRbeta library. Each CDR3 protein gets one entry after TCRdb re-called the PCR reads with MiXCR. This table has hundreds of thousands of distinct CDR3 sequences, less than 15% appearing once. Germline CDR1 and CDR2: SQVTM and ANQGSEA. The CDR3 spans 13 residues. The V gene lost 4 bases and the J gene lost 7 bases, with 13 bases spanning the gap. V is TRBV29-1 and J is TRBJ2-2; D ambiguous. This sample comprised PBMCs, obtained before TCRalphabeta/CD19-depleted stem cell transplant. This sequence was found in a girl aged 2-10 years with congenital amegakaryocytic thrombocytopenia, due to receive a stem cell transplant. CDR3 protein: CSVGSGVGGELFF. The CDR3 coding sequence is TGCAGCGTTGGCTCGGGTGTTGGCGGGGAGCTGTTTTTT.